This T cell receptor beta chain was sequenced during a study of T cell responses to AZD1222 COVID-19 vaccine. The overall study: Second-dose intervals near 4 or 12 weeks were combined.

The germline V gene has CDR1 SGHRS and CDR2 YFSETQ. The CDR3 extends over 14 amino acids. The V end lost 0 bases, the J end lost 1 base, and 8 bases lay between the germline ends. Data came from immunoSEQ multiplex PCR; TCRdb stores just in-frame clones and leaves some out. The table lists more than 85,000 clones, about 90% of them singletons. This clone was seen a handful of times. This specimen was peripheral blood, taken on day 0 of AZD1222 vaccination. The sequence derives from an adult in good health. V gene TRBV5-1 combines with J gene TRBJ2-7, with D unclear. CDR3 loop: CASSLGVNSYEQYF. Here the CDR3 DNA reads TGCGCCAGCAGCTTGGGAGTCAATTCCTACGAGCAGTACTTC.